Below, 23 T cell receptor beta chains from the same sample are listed, as sequenced in a study of Ad26.COV2.S vaccination and SARS-CoV-2 variants. Profiled with immunoSEQ multiplex PCR; TCRdb holds only in-frame clones, not every one. The sample lists around 370,000 clones, around 92% occurring once. The specimen comprised peripheral blood, sampled after recovery from COVID-19. These receptors were collected from a human donor who had recovered from COVID-19.

This sequence joins TRBV11-1 and TRBJ1-1; tentatively, D is TRBD1 (6 bases). V lost 7 bases and J lost 0, with 9 bases in between. The germline V gene encodes CDR1 SGHAT and CDR2 FQDESV (reference sequence). The CDR3 extends over 13 amino acids. The CDR3 DNA reads as TGTGCCAGCACGGACAGTGTGAACACTGAAGCTTTCTTT. The encoded protein is CASTDSVNTEAFF.

The chain combines TRBV6-1 with TRBJ2-2; TRBD1 is a possible D gene (6 bases). The CDR3 extends over 17 amino acids. V was shortened by 2 bases and J by 5 bases, with 18 bases between the two germline ends. Per germline, CDR1 MNHNS and CDR2 SASEGT. This CDR3 reads CASSEWMRGIYTGELFF. In nucleotides, the CDR3 is TGTGCCAGCAGTGAATGGATGAGGGGGATCTATACCGGGGAGCTGTTTTTT.

The chain couples TRBV4-3 to TRBJ2-3; no firm D call. This CDR3 has 14 amino acids. V lost 0 bases, J lost 4 bases, and 8 bases lay in between. Per germline, CDR1 LGHNA and CDR2 YSLEER. This CDR3 reads CASSQEGTSDTQYF. For the CDR3, the DNA is TGCGCCAGCAGCCAAGAGGGCACCTCAGATACGCAGTATTTT.

The rearrangement uses TRBV9 and TRBJ1-4; possible D gene TRBD1, 6 bases. V was cut by 6 bases and J by 4 bases, with 13 bases left in between. CDR3 length equals 14 residues. Looked up from germline, CDR1 is SGDLS and CDR2 is YYNGEE. This chain's CDR3 is CASTTGTFNEKLFF. CDR3 nucleotide sequence: TGTGCCAGCACTACCGGGACATTTAATGAAAAACTGTTTTTT.

This CDR3 reads CASSYLGRPYGYTF. The CDR3 DNA is TGTGCCAGCAGTTACTTAGGACGGCCCTATGGCTACACCTTC. The gene calls are TRBV6-5 and TRBJ1-2, with D unclear. Trimming took off 1 base at V and 4 bases at J, with 10 bases between the two ends. The CDR3 covers 14 residues. CDR1 MNHEY and CDR2 SVGAGI come from the germline V gene.

The chain combines TRBV19 with TRBJ2-7, with D perhaps matching TRBD1 (5 bases). Germline V gene sequence: CDR1 LNHDA, CDR2 SQIVND (reference sequence). CDR3 length: 13 amino acids. V lost 5 bases and J lost 3, with 11 bases in between. CDR3 region: CASSSTDRYEQYF. The CDR3 nucleotides read TGTGCCAGTAGTTCGACAGATCGCTACGAGCAGTACTTC.

This chain connects TRBV5-4 to TRBJ1-3; D perhaps matches TRBD1 (6 bases). With 3 bases removed from V and 0 bases from J, the gap between germline ends came to 19 bases. This CDR3 spans 18 amino acids. CDR1 and CDR2 (germline): SGHNT, YYREEE (reference sequence). CDR3 sequence: CASSSYPPPRGSGNTIYF. In DNA form, the CDR3 reads TGTGCCAGCAGCTCTTACCCGCCACCCAGGGGCTCTGGAAACACCATATATTTT.

CDR3 loop: CASSRAGPGGDEQYF. CDR3 nucleotides: TGTGCCAGCAGCCGTGCCGGCCCAGGGGGCGACGAGCAGTACTTC. The genes are TRBV5-4 and TRBJ2-7; the match to TRBD1 covers 8 bases. With 4 bases clipped from V and 5 bases from J, the junction kept 11 bases outside the gene matches. Per the germline V gene, CDR1 is SGHNT and CDR2 is YYREEE (reference sequence). The CDR3 runs to 15 residues. Combining the CDR3 with reference TRBV5-4 and TRBJ2-7 gives the whole variable domain ETGVTQSPTHLIKTRGQQVTLRCSSQSGHNTVSWYQQALGQGPQFIFQYYREEENGRGNFPPRFSGLQFPNYSSELNVNALELDDSALYLCASSRAGPGGDEQYFGPGTRLTVT.

This chain connects TRBV14 to TRBJ1-1; no clear D gene. V was cut by 0 bases and J by 8 bases, with 22 bases left in between. The CDR3 is 17 residues long. Germline loops: CDR1 SGHDN, CDR2 FVKESK. CDR3 sequence: CASSQDLGYWLRAEAFF. The CDR3 DNA sequence: TGTGCCAGCAGCCAAGACTTAGGATACTGGCTCCGTGCCGAAGCTTTCTTT.

This rearrangement joins TRBV5-4 to TRBJ1-2, with 8 nucleotides matching TRBD1. Losses at the gene ends were 3 bases for V and 2 bases for J; bases not matched to a gene: 3. This CDR3 region has 14 residues. Germline loops: CDR1 SGHNT, CDR2 YYREEE (reference sequence). The CDR3 nucleotides are TGTGCCAGCAGCTCGAGACAGGGGAACTATGGCTACACCTTC. It translates to CASSSRQGNYGYTF. The variable domain in full, with the rest retrieved from reference TRBV5-4 and TRBJ1-2, is ETGVTQSPTHLIKTRGQQVTLRCSSQSGHNTVSWYQQALGQGPQFIFQYYREEENGRGNFPPRFSGLQFPNYSSELNVNALELDDSALYLCASSSRQGNYGYTFGSGTRLTVV.

This chain uses TRBV5-5 with TRBJ1-4; D gene ambiguous. In germline, CDR1 is SGHKS, CDR2 YYEKEE (reference sequence). The CDR3 runs 14 residues. V lost 0 bases to trimming and J lost 6 bases, with 9 bases between them. The CDR3 sequence is CASSLDGNDEKLFF. CDR3 coding DNA: TGTGCCAGCAGCTTGGATGGGAACGATGAAAAACTGTTTTTT.

V and J are TRBV11-2 and TRBJ2-7; D gene unclear. Germline assignment: CDR1 SGHAT and CDR2 FQNNGV. The CDR3 is 12 residues long. V was clipped by 5 bases and J by 3 bases, with 8 bases between them. The CDR3, as DNA: TGTGCCAGCAGCGGCCGGGTCTACGAGCAGTACTTC. Translated, it gives CASSGRVYEQYF.

The rearrangement uses TRBV9 and TRBJ1-2, with D hard to call. Trimming pared 0 bases from V and 0 bases from J, leaving 15 bases between. Per the germline V gene, CDR1 is SGDLS and CDR2 is YYNGEE. This CDR3 is 17 amino acids long. In nucleotides, the CDR3 is TGTGCCAGCAGCGTAGGAGGTTCCCCGCGCCCTAACTATGGCTACACCTTC. Translated, it gives CASSVGGSPRPNYGYTF. Full variable domain (remainder filled in from reference TRBV9 and TRBJ1-2): DSGVTQTPKHLITATGQRVTLRCSPRSGDLSVYWYQQSLDQGLQFLIQYYNGEERAKGNILERFSAQQFPDLHSELNLSSLELGDSALYFCASSVGGSPRPNYGYTFGSGTRLTVV.

The chain couples TRBV5-4 to TRBJ2-1; D is uncertain. Germline-derived CDR1 and CDR2 are SGHNT and YYREEE (reference sequence). V was shortened by 5 bases and J by 9 bases, with 12 bases between the two germline ends. The CDR3 extends over 12 amino acids. CDR3 sequence reads: CASSLTYGEQFF. The CDR3 nucleotides are TGTGCCAGCAGTCTGACTTACGGTGAGCAGTTCTTC.

The chain employs TRBV12-5 and TRBJ2-5; the match to TRBD2 covers 10 bases. The CDR3 loop spans 19 amino acids. CDR1 is LGHNT and CDR2 is FRNRAP in the germline V gene. The J segment lost 0 bases and the V segment lost 0 bases, leaving 10 bases of the junction unmatched. In DNA, the CDR3 is TGTGCTAGTGGTTTGGTAATGGCTAGCGGGGGAACCAACCAAGAGACCCAGTACTTC. Translation gives CASGLVMASGGTNQETQYF. Filled out from reference TRBV12-5 and TRBJ2-5, the complete variable domain reads DARVTQTPRHKVTEMGQEVTMRCQPILGHNTVFWYRQTMMQGLELLAYFRNRAPLDDSGMPKDRFSAEMPDATLATLKIQPSEPRDSAVYFCASGLVMASGGTNQETQYFGPGTRLLVL.

The chain employs TRBV3-1 (or the pseudogene TRBV3-2) and TRBJ1-1, with 9 nucleotides matching TRBD1. Germline CDR1 reads LGHDT; CDR2 reads YNNKEL (reference sequence). The CDR3 totals 16 residues. V gave up 4 bases and J gave up 1 base; unmatched junction bases: 7. CDR3 coding DNA: TGTGCCAGCAGCCGGGAGACGGGACAGGGGAACACTGAAGCTTTCTTT. Its protein product is CASSRETGQGNTEAFF.

The chain has TRBV7-2 and TRBJ2-7; D possibly uses TRBD1 or TRBD2 (6 bases each). The CDR3 is made up of 19 amino acids. Germline V CDR1 and CDR2: SGHTA, FQGNSA. V was trimmed by 1 base and J by 5 bases, leaving 27 bases between them. CDR3 sequence reads: CASSLGRLSGGGGWNEQYF. The CDR3 bases are TGTGCCAGCAGCTTAGGTCGGTTGTCAGGAGGAGGGGGATGGAACGAGCAGTACTTC.

The chain carries TRBV4-1 and TRBJ2-5; 7 nucleotides line up with TRBD1. J gave up 5 bases and V 0 bases, and 6 bases lay outside the gene matches. The CDR3 sequence is 15 residues long. CDR1 and CDR2 (germline): MGHRA, YSYEKL. CDR3 DNA sequence: TGCGCCAGCAGCCAAGATCCTTTGGGACAGGAGACCCAGTACTTC. This encodes CASSQDPLGQETQYF.

CDR3 sequence reads: CASCRQLNTEAFF. The CDR3 nucleotides read TGTGCCAGTTGTAGGCAGTTGAACACTGAAGCTTTCTTT. The chain recombines TRBV6-5 with TRBJ1-1; no clear D. Germline-derived CDR1 and CDR2 are MNHEY and SVGAGI. The CDR3 length is 13 residues. V dropped 9 bases and J dropped 0 bases, with 11 bases sitting between them.

This clone came up once. The chain is built from TRBV10-1 and TRBJ1-1; TRBD1 might be the D (6 bases). Germline V CDR1 and CDR2: WNHNN, SYGVQD (reference sequence). The V end lost 0 bases, the J end lost 8 bases, and 10 bases lay between the germline ends. The CDR3 has 13 residues. The CDR3 reads CASSESQGLEAFF. The CDR3 nucleotides read TGCGCCAGCAGTGAGTCACAGGGCCTAGAAGCTTTCTTT.

DNA of the CDR3: TGTGCCACCAGCAGAGATGCGGAAGGGTTCGGGGAGCTGTTTTTT. Translating it yields CATSRDAEGFGELFF. The chain has TRBV15 and TRBJ2-2; unclear D gene. The CDR3 spans 15 residues. Germline values: CDR1 LNHNV, CDR2 YYDKDF (reference sequence). Between the trimmed V and J ends, which lost 0 bases and 7 bases, there was a span of 12 bases.

The V gene is TRBV19, the J gene TRBJ1-2; 9 bases agree with TRBD1. Unmatched junction bases numbered 12, after V lost 6 bases and J lost 1 base. This CDR3 contains 17 residues. Germline V gene lookup returns CDR1 LNHDA and CDR2 SQIVND (reference sequence). The CDR3 coding sequence is TGTGCCAGTAGAACTCTGATACAGGGGGCCGATAACTATGGCTACACCTTC. Its protein product is CASRTLIQGADNYGYTF.

The genes are TRBV4-1 and TRBJ2-1, with TRBD2 matching over 8 bases. Trimming removed 1 base from V and 2 bases from J; junction bases left unmatched: 4. The CDR3 spans 16 residues. Germline V CDR1 and CDR2: MGHRA, YSYEKL. This CDR3 reads CASSQGPGGPYNEQFF. CDR3 bases: TGCGCCAGCAGCCAAGGCCCGGGGGGGCCCTACAATGAGCAGTTCTTC.